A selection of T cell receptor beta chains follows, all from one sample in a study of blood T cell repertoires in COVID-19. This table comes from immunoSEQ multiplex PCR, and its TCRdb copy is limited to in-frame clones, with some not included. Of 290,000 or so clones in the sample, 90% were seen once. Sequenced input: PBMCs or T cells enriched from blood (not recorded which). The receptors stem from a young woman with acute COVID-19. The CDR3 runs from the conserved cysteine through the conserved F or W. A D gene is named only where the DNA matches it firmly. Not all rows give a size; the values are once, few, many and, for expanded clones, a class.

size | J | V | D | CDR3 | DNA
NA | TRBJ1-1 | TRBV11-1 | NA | CASSLWGGRTEAFF | TGTGCCAGCAGCTTATGGGGGGGGCGGACTGAAGCTTTCTTT
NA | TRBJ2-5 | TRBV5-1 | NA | CASSPQVEETQYF | TGCGCCAGCAGTCCCCAGGTGGAAGAGACCCAGTACTTC
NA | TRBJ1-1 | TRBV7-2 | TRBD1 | CASSLVTGGLNTEAFF | TGTGCCAGCAGCTTAGTGACAGGGGGATTGAACACTGAAGCTTTCTTT
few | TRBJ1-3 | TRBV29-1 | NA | CSVEDYSGNTIYF | TGCAGCGTTGAAGATTACTCTGGAAACACCATATATTTT
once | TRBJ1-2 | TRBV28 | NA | CASCTTSRGSNTF | TGTGCCAGCTGTACCACCTCCCGGGGAAGTAACACCTTC
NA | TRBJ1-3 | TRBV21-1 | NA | CASSKDLGQDSGNTIYF | TGTGCCAGCAGCAAAGATTTGGGACAGGACTCTGGAAACACCATATATTTT
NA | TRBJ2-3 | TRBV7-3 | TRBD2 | CASSFSGGRGPDTQYF | TGTGCCAGCAGCTTTAGTGGCGGGAGGGGGCCAGATACGCAGTATTTT
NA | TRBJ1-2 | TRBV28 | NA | CASRSGQINYGYTF | TGTGCCAGCAGGTCTGGACAAATTAACTATGGCTACACCTTC
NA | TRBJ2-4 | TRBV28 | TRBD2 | CASSPGTSGLAKNIQYF | TGTGCCAGTTCACCCGGGACTAGCGGGTTAGCCAAAAACATTCAGTACTTC
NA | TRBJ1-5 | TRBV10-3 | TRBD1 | CAIGQSPQGADQPQHF | TGTGCCATCGGCCAAAGTCCTCAGGGGGCTGATCAGCCCCAGCATTTT
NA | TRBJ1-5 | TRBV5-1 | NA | CASSPAGGFNQPQHF | TGCGCCAGCAGCCCGGCGGGGGGTTTCAATCAGCCCCAGCATTTT
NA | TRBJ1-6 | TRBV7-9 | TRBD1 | CASSLGGQGRFNSPLHF | TGTGCCAGCAGCTTAGGGGGACAGGGCCGATTTAATTCACCCCTCCACTTT
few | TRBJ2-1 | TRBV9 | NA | CASSPREKGYNEQFF | TGTGCCAGCAGCCCCCGGGAGAAGGGATACAATGAGCAGTTCTTC
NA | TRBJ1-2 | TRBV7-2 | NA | CASSPYRTNYGYTF | TGTGCCAGCAGTCCTTACAGAACTAACTATGGCTACACCTTC
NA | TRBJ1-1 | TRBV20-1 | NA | CSASKSSGATEAFF | TGCAGTGCTAGTAAGTCGTCAGGGGCAACTGAAGCTTTCTTT
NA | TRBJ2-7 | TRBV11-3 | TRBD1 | CASSTGQGLPYEQYF | TGTGCCAGCAGCACCGGACAGGGGTTACCCTACGAGCAGTACTTC
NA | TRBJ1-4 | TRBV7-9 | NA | CASSLRHNEKLFF | TGTGCCAGCAGCTTAAGACATAATGAAAAACTGTTTTTT
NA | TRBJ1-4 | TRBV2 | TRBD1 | CASNQQGQGGEKLFF | TGTGCCAGCAACCAGCAGGGACAGGGGGGCGAAAAACTGTTTTTT
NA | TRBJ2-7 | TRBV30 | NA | CAWSVRLSYEQYF | TGTGCCTGGAGTGTACGACTCTCCTACGAGCAGTACTTC
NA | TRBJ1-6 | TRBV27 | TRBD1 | CASSTPGQGRNSPLHF | TGTGCCAGCAGTACCCCGGGACAGGGGAGGAATTCACCCCTCCACTTT
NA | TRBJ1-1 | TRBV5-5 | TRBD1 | CASSADPGTGYSAEAFF | TGTGCCAGCAGCGCGGACCCCGGGACAGGGTATTCGGCTGAAGCTTTCTTT
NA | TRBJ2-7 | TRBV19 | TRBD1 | CATSGTGGSYEQYF | TGTGCGACGTCAGGGACAGGTGGATCCTACGAGCAGTACTTC
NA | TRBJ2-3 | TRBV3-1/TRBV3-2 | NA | CASSPLEGTQYF | TGTGCCAGCAGCCCCCTTGAGGGTACGCAGTATTTT
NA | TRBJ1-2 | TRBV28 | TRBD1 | CASSFDRGPSHGYTF | TGTGCCAGCAGTTTTGACAGGGGGCCTTCCCATGGCTACACCTTC
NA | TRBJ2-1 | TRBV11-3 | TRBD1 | CASSPWTGPGNEQFF | TGTGCCAGCAGCCCCTGGACAGGGCCGGGCAATGAGCAGTTCTTC
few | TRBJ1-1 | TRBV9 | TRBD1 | CASSITGAWSTEAFF | TGTGCCAGCAGTATAACAGGGGCTTGGAGCACTGAAGCTTTCTTT
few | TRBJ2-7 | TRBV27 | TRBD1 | CASSSTGGMNEQYF | TGTGCCAGCAGCTCGACAGGGGGGATGAACGAGCAGTACTTC
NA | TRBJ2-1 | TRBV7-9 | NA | CASSFWGQEADREQFF | TGTGCCAGCAGCTTTTGGGGGCAGGAGGCTGATAGGGAGCAGTTCTTC
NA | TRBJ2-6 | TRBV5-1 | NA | CASLRTVGANVLTF | TGCGCCAGCCTTCGGACAGTCGGGGCCAACGTCCTGACTTTC
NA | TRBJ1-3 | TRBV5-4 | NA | CASSPGGSGNTIYF | TGTGCCAGCAGCCCTGGAGGGAGTGGAAACACCATATATTTT
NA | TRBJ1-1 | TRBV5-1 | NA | CASSLGAGVNTEAFF | TGCGCCAGCAGCTTGGGAGCGGGGGTGAACACTGAAGCTTTCTTT
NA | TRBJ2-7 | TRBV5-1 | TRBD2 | CASSQTERERVGNEQYF | TGCGCCAGCAGCCAGACTGAGCGGGAGCGCGTGGGGAACGAGCAGTACTTC
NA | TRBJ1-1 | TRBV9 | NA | CASSSRPTGGAQNTEAFF | TGTGCCAGCAGCTCGCGTCCGACAGGTGGGGCCCAGAACACTGAAGCTTTCTTT
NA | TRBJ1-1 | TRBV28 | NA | CASSFRTEAFF | TGTGCCAGCAGTTTTAGAACTGAAGCTTTCTTT
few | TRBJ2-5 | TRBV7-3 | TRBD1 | CASSLGAPGQGVKETQYF | TGTGCCAGCAGCTTAGGGGCTCCGGGACAGGGAGTGAAGGAGACCCAGTACTTC
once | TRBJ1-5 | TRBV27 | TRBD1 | CASSLSTGGGRPQHF | TGTGCCAGCAGTTTATCCACAGGGGGGGGCCGGCCCCAGCATTTT
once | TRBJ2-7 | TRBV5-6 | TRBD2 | CASSLEMSGRHHEQYF | TGTGCCAGCAGCTTGGAGATGAGCGGGAGACACCACGAGCAGTACTTC